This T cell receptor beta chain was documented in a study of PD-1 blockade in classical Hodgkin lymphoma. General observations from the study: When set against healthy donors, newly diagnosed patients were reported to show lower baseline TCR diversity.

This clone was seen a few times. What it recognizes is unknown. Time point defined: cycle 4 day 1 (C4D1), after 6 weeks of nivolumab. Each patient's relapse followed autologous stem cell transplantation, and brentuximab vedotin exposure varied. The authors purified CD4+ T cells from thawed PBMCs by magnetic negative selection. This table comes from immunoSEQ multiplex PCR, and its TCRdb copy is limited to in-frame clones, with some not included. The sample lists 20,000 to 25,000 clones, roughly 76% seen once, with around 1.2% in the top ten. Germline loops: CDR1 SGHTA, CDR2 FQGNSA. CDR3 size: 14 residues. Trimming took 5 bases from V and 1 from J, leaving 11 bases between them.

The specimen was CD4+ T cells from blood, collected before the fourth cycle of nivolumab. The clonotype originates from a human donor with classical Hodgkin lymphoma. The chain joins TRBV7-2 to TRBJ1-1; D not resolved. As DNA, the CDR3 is TGTGCCAGCAGCACCACAAGACAGAACACTGAAGCTTTCTTT. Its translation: CASSTTRQNTEAFF. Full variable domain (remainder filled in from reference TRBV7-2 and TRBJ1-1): GAGVSQSPSNKVTEKGKDVELRCDPISGHTALYWYRQSLGQGLEFLIYFQGNSAPDKSGLPSDRFSAERTGGSVSTLTIQRTQQEDSAVYLCASSTTRQNTEAFFGQGTRLTVV.